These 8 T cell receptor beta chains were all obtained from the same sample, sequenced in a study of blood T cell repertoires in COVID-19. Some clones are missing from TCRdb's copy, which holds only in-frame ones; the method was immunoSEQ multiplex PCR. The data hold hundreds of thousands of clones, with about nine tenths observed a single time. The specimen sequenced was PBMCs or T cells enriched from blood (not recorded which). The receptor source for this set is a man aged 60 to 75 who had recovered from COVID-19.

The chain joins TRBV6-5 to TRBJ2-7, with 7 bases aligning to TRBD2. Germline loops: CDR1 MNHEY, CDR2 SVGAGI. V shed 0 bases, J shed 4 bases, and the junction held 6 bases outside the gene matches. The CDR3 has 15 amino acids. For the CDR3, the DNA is TGTGCCAGCAGTTACTCTACGGGAGGAATATACGAGCAGTACTTC. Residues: CASSYSTGGIYEQYF.

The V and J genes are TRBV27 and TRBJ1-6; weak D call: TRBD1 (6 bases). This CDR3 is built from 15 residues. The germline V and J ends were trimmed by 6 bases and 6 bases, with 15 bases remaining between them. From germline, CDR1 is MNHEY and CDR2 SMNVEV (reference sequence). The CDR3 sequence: CASSPGTLFNSPLHF. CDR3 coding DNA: TGTGCCAGCAGCCCCGGGACACTTTTTAATTCACCCCTCCACTTT.

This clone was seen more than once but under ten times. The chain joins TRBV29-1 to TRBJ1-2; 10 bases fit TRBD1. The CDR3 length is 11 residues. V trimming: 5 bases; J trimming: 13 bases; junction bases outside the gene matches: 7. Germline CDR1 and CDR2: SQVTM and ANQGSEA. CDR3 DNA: TGCAGCGTTACGACAGGGGGCGAAGGCACCTTC. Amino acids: CSVTTGGEGTF.

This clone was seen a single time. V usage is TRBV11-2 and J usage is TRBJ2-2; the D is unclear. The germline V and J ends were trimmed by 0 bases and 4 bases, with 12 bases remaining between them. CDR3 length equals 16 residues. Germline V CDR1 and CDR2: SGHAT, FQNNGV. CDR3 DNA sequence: TGTGCCAGCAGCTTAGATCTTACGGTCCTCACCGGGGAGCTGTTTTTT. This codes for CASSLDLTVLTGELFF.

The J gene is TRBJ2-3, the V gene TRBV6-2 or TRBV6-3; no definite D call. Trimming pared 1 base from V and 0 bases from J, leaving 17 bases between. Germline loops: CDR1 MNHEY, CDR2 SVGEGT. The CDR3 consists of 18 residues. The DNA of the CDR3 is TGTGCCAGCAGTTACTTTGGGCGTACAGACCCTAGCACAGATACGCAGTATTTT. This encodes CASSYFGRTDPSTDTQYF.

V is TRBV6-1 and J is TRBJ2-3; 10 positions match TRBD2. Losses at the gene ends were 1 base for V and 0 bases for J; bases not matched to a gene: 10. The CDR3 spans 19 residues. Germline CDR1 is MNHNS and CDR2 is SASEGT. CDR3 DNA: TGTGCCAGCAGTGAAGGGACAACGGGACTAGCGAGGAGCACAGATACGCAGTATTTT. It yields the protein CASSEGTTGLARSTDTQYF.

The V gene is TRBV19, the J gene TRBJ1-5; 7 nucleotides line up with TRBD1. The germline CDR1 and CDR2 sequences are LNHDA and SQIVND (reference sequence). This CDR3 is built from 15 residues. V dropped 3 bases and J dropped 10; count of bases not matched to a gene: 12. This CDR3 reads CASSMVVSRGSPQHF. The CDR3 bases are TGTGCCAGTAGTATGGTCGTGTCCAGGGGGTCTCCCCAGCATTTT. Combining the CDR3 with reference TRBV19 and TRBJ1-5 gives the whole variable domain DGGITQSPKYLFRKEGQNVTLSCEQNLNHDAMYWYRQDPGQGLRLIYYSQIVNDFQKGDIAEGYSVSREKKESFPLTVTSAQKNPTAFYLCASSMVVSRGSPQHFGDGTRLSIL.

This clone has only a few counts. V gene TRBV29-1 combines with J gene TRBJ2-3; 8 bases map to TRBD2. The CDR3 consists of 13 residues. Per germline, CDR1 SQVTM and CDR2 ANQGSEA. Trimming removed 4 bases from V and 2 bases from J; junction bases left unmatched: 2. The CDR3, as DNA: TGCAGCGTTGCGGGGGGGGCCACAGATACGCAGTATTTT. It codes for CSVAGGATDTQYF.